The 20 T cell receptor beta chains listed next were all sequenced from one sample in a study of glioma-infiltrating T cells. Using RNA template, CDR3s of TCR alpha and beta were amplified with iRepertoire arm-PCR. TCRdb called the multiplex PCR reads again in MiXCR, with one record for every CDR3 protein. Of some 100,000 distinct CDR3 sequences listed, approximately 26% are singletons. Material: glioma tissue, nonneoplastic brain tissue, or PBMCs (not recorded which). The origin of the receptors is a human donor with low-grade glioma or glioblastoma, undergoing nonglioma brain surgery, or in good health (not recorded which).

The rearrangement links TRBV11-3 to TRBJ1-1; D is unclear. The CDR3 has 15 amino acids. Germline values: CDR1 SGHNT, CDR2 YENEEA. Deletions cut 5 bases from V and 0 bases from J, with 13 bases between. In DNA, the CDR3 is TGTGCCAGCAGCCCCCGGACGGGCCTGAACACTGAAGCTTTCTTT. Its translation is CASSPRTGLNTEAFF.

The chain's CDR3 is CASSLVRGGLGDTQYF. The CDR3 bases are TGTGCCAGCAGCTTGGTGCGGGGGGGCCTAGGAGATACGCAGTATTTT. J is TRBJ2-3 and V is TRBV5-4, with 9 positions matching TRBD2. Germline trimming cut 0 bases from V and 5 bases from J; bases unmatched to any gene: 7. CDR3 length: 16 residues. In germline, CDR1 is SGHNT, CDR2 YYREEE (reference sequence).

This clonotype has a count of ten or more. The chain joins TRBV4-1 to TRBJ2-1; TRBD1 aligns across 7 bases. This CDR3 contains 16 residues. V dropped 2 bases and J dropped 6; count of bases not matched to a gene: 10. CDR1 MGHRA and CDR2 YSYEKL come from the germline V gene. CDR3 nucleotides: TGCGCCAGCAGCCAATCCCGAGGGGGCTCGGGCAATGAGCAGTTCTTC. Translating it yields CASSQSRGGSGNEQFF.

The V and J genes are TRBV14 and TRBJ2-7; 9 positions match TRBD2. The CDR3 is made up of 15 amino acids. Looked up from germline, CDR1 is SGHDN and CDR2 is FVKESK. V was pared by 0 bases and J by 2 bases, with 2 bases of the junction left unmatched. Here the CDR3 DNA reads TGTGCCAGCAGCCAAGAGACTAGCGGACCCTACGAGCAGTACTTC. It specifies CASSQETSGPYEQYF.

This clonotype was seen only once. The chain combines TRBV20-1 with TRBJ1-1; TRBD1 matches at 7 bases. The germline gives CDR1 DFQATT, CDR2 SNEGSKA (reference sequence). Trimming took 5 bases from V and 7 from J; bases not matched to a gene: 10. This CDR3 is built from 13 residues. DNA for the CDR3: TGCAGTGCTGAAGGGACAGTTCCACTTGAAGCTTTCTTT. Protein sequence: CSAEGTVPLEAFF.

Many counts were recorded for this clonotype. This sequence joins TRBV20-1 and TRBJ2-1; 11 positions match TRBD2. There are 17 residues in the CDR3. V was pared by 5 bases and J by 2 bases, with 11 bases of the junction left unmatched. Per the germline V gene, CDR1 is DFQATT and CDR2 is SNEGSKA (reference sequence). CDR3 in DNA: TGCAGTGCTTTGGGGACTAGCGGACTCCTCGCCTACAATGAGCAGTTCTTC. It encodes CSALGTSGLLAYNEQFF.

The table lists this clonotype with many counts. The chain employs TRBV20-1 and TRBJ2-3; D is undetermined. The V end was cut by 7 bases, the J end by 2 bases, with 7 bases between. The V gene's germline CDR1 is DFQATT and CDR2 SNEGSKA (reference sequence). The CDR3 contains 11 residues. CDR3 DNA sequence: TGCAGTGTAAGGGCCACAGATACGCAGTATTTT. Translated: CSVRATDTQYF.

The chain carries TRBV29-1 and TRBJ2-5, with D unresolved. The germline gives CDR1 SQVTM, CDR2 ANQGSEA. This CDR3 spans 13 amino acids. Trimming removed 7 bases at V and 4 bases at J, with 16 bases between. This CDR3 reads CSAGQSLGETQYF. The CDR3 bases are TGCAGCGCTGGGCAGTCACTGGGAGAGACCCAGTACTTC.

In this sample, this clonotype turned up many times. The chain employs TRBV28 and TRBJ2-1; TRBD2 matches 10 bases. This CDR3 has 15 amino acids. Per germline, CDR1 MDHEN and CDR2 SYDVKM. V trimming: 0 bases; J trimming: 6 bases; junction bases outside the gene matches: 2. Here the CDR3 DNA reads TGTGCCAGCAGTTTATGGGCTAGCGGGAGCAATGAGCAGTTCTTC. Translated: CASSLWASGSNEQFF.

The V gene is TRBV13, the J gene TRBJ2-7; D unresolved. Trimming stripped 2 bases from V and 6 bases from J, with 17 bases between. This CDR3 contains 15 residues. Looked up from germline, CDR1 is PRHDT and CDR2 is FYEKMQ (reference sequence). This CDR3 is CASSLYETTLGEQYF. CDR3 DNA: TGTGCCAGCAGCTTATACGAAACCACCTTAGGCGAGCAGTACTTC.

This clonotype was picked up many times. This chain joins TRBV20-1 and TRBJ2-1; D gene ambiguous. V was cut by 5 bases and J by 4 bases, with 15 bases left in between. CDR1 and CDR2 (germline): DFQATT, SNEGSKA (reference sequence). The CDR3 length is 14 residues. In DNA, the CDR3 is TGCAGTGCTCCAGAGCGACAACCTTACAATGAGCAGTTCTTC. Translating gives CSAPERQPYNEQFF.

CDR3 in amino acids: CASSFGRAAGDRKETQYF. CDR3 nucleotides: TGCGCCAGCAGCTTCGGCAGGGCCGCAGGGGATAGAAAGGAGACCCAGTACTTC. V and J are TRBV5-1 and TRBJ2-5, with a possible D match to TRBD1 (6 bases). V shed 2 bases and J shed 5 bases, with 25 bases lying between them. The CDR3 loop spans 18 amino acids. The V gene's germline CDR1 is SGHRS and CDR2 YFSETQ.

This CDR3 reads CSVEEQGRQETQYF. CDR3 bases: TGCAGCGTTGAGGAACAAGGTCGCCAAGAGACCCAGTACTTC. J is TRBJ2-5 and V is TRBV29-1; D is undetermined. The V and J ends lost 3 bases and 1 base respectively, with 12 bases between them. Germline values: CDR1 SQVTM, CDR2 ANQGSEA. The CDR3 extends over 14 amino acids.

This clonotype is termed medium-sized. Here the CDR3 DNA reads TGCAGTACTACCCGCGTGGCTGGCTACACCTTC. Translated: CSTTRVAGYTF. The V and J genes are TRBV20-1 and TRBJ1-2; D remains unclear. This CDR3 spans 11 amino acids. The V gene's germline CDR1 is DFQATT and CDR2 SNEGSKA (reference sequence). The ends were cut back, 8 bases at V and 7 bases at J, with 14 bases in the middle.

The chain links TRBV6-2 or TRBV6-3 to TRBJ2-1, with D possibly TRBD2 on 6 matching bases. The CDR3 has 14 residues. Germline V gene lookup returns CDR1 MNHEY and CDR2 SVGEGT. With 2 bases removed from V and 7 bases from J, the gap between germline ends came to 12 bases. The CDR3 DNA sequence: TGTGCCAGCAGTTACCATATAGCGGAAAATGAGCAGTTCTTC. It specifies CASSYHIAENEQFF.

This clonotype was seen at least ten times. The V call is TRBV7-2, the J call TRBJ2-5, with 7 bases aligning to TRBD2. V was pared by 5 bases and J by 10 bases, with 10 bases of the junction left unmatched. This CDR3 has 13 residues. CDR1 is SGHTA and CDR2 is FQGNSA in the germline V gene. CDR3 coding DNA: TGTGCCAGCAGCGGACCGACAGCGGGGAGCCAGTACTTC. This translates into CASSGPTAGSQYF.

This clonotype has a count of ten or more. A much larger clonotype is one base distant, so this may be a read error. The chain carries TRBV12-3 or TRBV12-4 and TRBJ1-2; D is perhaps TRBD1 (5 bases). V was shortened by 5 bases and J by 5 bases, with 6 bases between the two germline ends. This CDR3 has 11 residues. CDR3 in amino acids: CASSDRYGYTF. The CDR3 DNA reads TGTGCCAGCAGTGACAGATATGGCTACACCTTC.

This clonotype was counted many times. The chain is built from TRBV28 and TRBJ1-2; D is possibly TRBD1 (5 bases). The CDR3 length is 14 residues. The germline V and J ends were trimmed by 6 bases and 5 bases, with 16 bases remaining between them. Germline loops: CDR1 MDHEN, CDR2 SYDVKM. CDR3 in amino acids: CASSPGGEEYGYTF. The CDR3 DNA follows: TGTGCCAGCAGCCCGGGGGGGGAGGAGTATGGCTACACCTTC.

By sample fraction, this clonotype is medium-sized. The J gene is TRBJ1-1, the V gene TRBV6-5; no definite D call. Germline V CDR1 and CDR2: MNHEY, SVGAGI. The CDR3 is 16 residues long. The germline V and J ends were trimmed by 2 bases and 5 bases, with 18 bases remaining between them. The CDR3 protein is CASSYVSVSVWTEAFF. CDR3 DNA sequence: TGTGCCAGCAGTTACGTGTCAGTATCGGTTTGGACTGAAGCTTTCTTT.

A few counts support this clonotype. This chain links TRBV11-3 with TRBJ2-1, with 10 bases that match TRBD2. Germline V gene lookup returns CDR1 SGHNT and CDR2 YENEEA. There are 15 residues in the CDR3. V shed 3 bases and J 4 bases; nucleotides not matched to a gene: 3. The CDR3 here is CASSFIAGGYNEQFF. The CDR3 DNA follows: TGTGCCAGCAGCTTTATAGCGGGGGGTTACAATGAGCAGTTCTTC.